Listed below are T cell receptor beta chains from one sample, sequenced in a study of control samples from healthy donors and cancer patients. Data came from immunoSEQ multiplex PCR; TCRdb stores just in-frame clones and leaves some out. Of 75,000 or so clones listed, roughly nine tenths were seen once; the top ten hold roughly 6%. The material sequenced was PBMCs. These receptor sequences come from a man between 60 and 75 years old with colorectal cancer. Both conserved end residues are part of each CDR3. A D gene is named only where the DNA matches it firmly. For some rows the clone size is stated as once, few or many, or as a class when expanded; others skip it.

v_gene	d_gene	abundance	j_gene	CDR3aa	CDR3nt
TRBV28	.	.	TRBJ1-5	CASNIDRDFNQPQHF	TGTGCCAGCAATATTGACCGGGACTTCAATCAGCCCCAGCATTTT
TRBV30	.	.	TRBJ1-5	CAWSEVGDYYQPQHF	TGTGCCTGGAGTGAGGTAGGCGATTACTATCAGCCCCAGCATTTT
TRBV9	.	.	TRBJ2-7	CASSVGARPPNEQYF	TGTGCCAGCAGCGTAGGGGCTAGGCCCCCAAACGAGCAGTACTTC
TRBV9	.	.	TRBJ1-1	CASSALQNTEAFF	TGTGCCAGCAGCGCACTACAGAACACTGAAGCTTTCTTT
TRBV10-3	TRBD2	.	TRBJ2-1	CAISTGSGAGYNEQFF	TGTGCCATCAGTACGGGTAGCGGGGCGGGGTACAATGAGCAGTTCTTC
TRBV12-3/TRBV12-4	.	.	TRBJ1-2	CASSLSANYGYTF	TGTGCCAGCAGTTTGTCCGCTAACTATGGCTACACCTTC
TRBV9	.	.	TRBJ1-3	CASSVVAGVGNTIYF	TGTGCCAGCAGCGTAGTAGCCGGGGTCGGAAACACCATATATTTT
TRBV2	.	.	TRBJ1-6	CASAGDSPLHF	TGTGCCAGCGCGGGGGATTCACCCCTCCACTTT
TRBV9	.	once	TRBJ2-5	CASSVGRIPQETQYF	TGTGCCAGCAGCGTAGGTCGCATACCCCAAGAGACCCAGTACTTC
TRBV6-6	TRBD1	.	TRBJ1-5	CASTIGQDSNQPQHF	TGTGCCAGCACCATAGGACAGGATAGCAATCAGCCCCAGCATTTT
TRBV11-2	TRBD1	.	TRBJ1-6	CASSLNRGMGSPLHF	TGTGCCAGCAGCTTAAACAGGGGGATGGGGTCACCCCTCCACTTT
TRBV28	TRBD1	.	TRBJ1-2	CASRADRPQWSYGYTF	TGTGCCAGCAGGGCGGACAGGCCCCAGTGGAGCTATGGCTACACCTTC
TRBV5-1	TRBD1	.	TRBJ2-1	CASRQQGMSSYNEQFF	TGCGCCAGCAGACAACAGGGGATGAGCTCCTACAATGAGCAGTTCTTC
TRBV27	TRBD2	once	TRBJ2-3	CASRSGRGGVVTDTQYF	TGTGCCAGCCGATCAGGCCGGGGGGGCGTCGTAACAGATACGCAGTATTTT
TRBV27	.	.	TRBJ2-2	CASNPKGGLGAGELFF	TGTGCCAGCAACCCGAAAGGGGGTTTAGGCGCCGGGGAGCTGTTTTTT
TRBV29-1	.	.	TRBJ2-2	CSVILSNTGELFF	TGCAGCGTCATACTATCGAACACCGGGGAGCTGTTTTTT
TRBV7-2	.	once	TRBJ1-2	CASSLGAVGNYGYTF	TGTGCCAGCAGCTTAGGGGCGGTGGGTAACTATGGCTACACCTTC
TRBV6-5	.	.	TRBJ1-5	CASSYSGQGNQPQHF	TGTGCCAGCAGTTACTCGGGGCAGGGTAATCAGCCCCAGCATTTT
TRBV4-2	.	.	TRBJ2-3	CASSQDLLSSSSQYF	TGTGCCAGCAGCCAAGATCTGTTGTCGTCATCCAGCCAGTATTTT